Following are 16 T cell receptor beta chains from one sample sequenced in a study of T cells in Graves' hyperthyroidism and ophthalmopathy. Researchers amplified the TCR beta CDR3 regions from RNA transcripts. The study used the HTBI primer set for a first-round RT-PCR of the TCR CDR3. Each CDR3 protein gets one entry after TCRdb re-called the multiplex PCR reads with MiXCR. The repertoire includes 550,000 to 800,000 distinct CDR3 sequences, around a sixth of them detected once, and roughly 15% sits in the top ten. The sample taken for sequencing was blood. Receptors originate from a man aged 50 to 60 with Graves' hyperthyroidism.

The sample holds a few counts of this clonotype. The CDR3 loop is CSARVRLGEKLFF. CDR3 sequence (DNA): TGCAGTGCTAGAGTCCGCTTGGGTGAAAAACTGTTTTTT. J is TRBJ1-4 and V is TRBV20-1; D remains unclear. V lost 1 base, J lost 7 bases, and 10 bases lay in between. Germline V gene lookup returns CDR1 DFQATT and CDR2 SNEGSKA (reference sequence). CDR3 length equals 13 residues.

In this sample, this clonotype turned up many times. The chain links TRBV12-3 or TRBV12-4 to TRBJ1-5, with D tentatively TRBD1 (6 bases). CDR3 length: 15 residues. V gave up 3 bases and J gave up 0 bases, with 9 bases separating them. CDR3 region: CASSFIRGSNQPQHF. CDR3 coding DNA: TGTGCCAGCAGTTTCATCAGGGGTAGCAATCAGCCCCAGCATTTT.

The chain carries TRBV4-1 and TRBJ2-7; D is undetermined. Germline loops: CDR1 MGHRA, CDR2 YSYEKL. The CDR3 loop spans 14 amino acids. With 0 bases removed from V and 3 bases from J, the gap between germline ends came to 9 bases. In nucleotides, the CDR3 is TGCGCCAGCAGCCAAGAACAACGCGACTACGAGCAGTACTTC. Its translation is CASSQEQRDYEQYF.

The V gene is TRBV6-2 or TRBV6-3, the J gene TRBJ1-1; D gene uncertain. With 5 bases removed from V and 6 bases from J, the gap between germline ends came to 13 bases. Germline V lookup: CDR1 MNHEY, CDR2 SVGEGT. The CDR3 runs to 13 residues. The CDR3 DNA reads TGTGCCAGCAGTGGTTCTTGGCAGGCTGAAGCTTTCTTT. Its translation is CASSGSWQAEAFF.

This clonotype was recorded at least ten times. This sequence joins TRBV5-1 and TRBJ2-2; 7 nucleotides line up with TRBD1. The CDR3 consists of 16 residues. Looked up from germline, CDR1 is SGHRS and CDR2 is YFSETQ. The trim removed 2 bases at V and 3 bases at J, leaving 7 bases unmatched. CDR3 coding DNA: TGCGCCAGCAGCTTATTTGGTGGGACAGACACCGGGGAGCTGTTTTTT. Translated: CASSLFGGTDTGELFF. Complete variable domain (other parts from reference TRBV5-1 and TRBJ2-2): KAGVTQTPRYLIKTRGQQVTLSCSPISGHRSVSWYQQTPGQGLQFLFEYFSETQRNKGNFPGRFSGRQFSNSRSEMNVSTLELGDSALYLCASSLFGGTDTGELFFGEGSRLTVL.

This clonotype was detected ten times or more. The chain has TRBV7-9 and TRBJ2-1, with TRBD2 matching over 8 bases. Trimming removed 1 base from V and 5 bases from J; junction bases left unmatched: 4. The CDR3 consists of 15 residues. Germline V CDR1 and CDR2: SEHNR, FQNEAQ (reference sequence). CDR3 sequence reads: CASSLVLAGHNEQFF. The DNA of the CDR3 is TGTGCCAGCAGCTTAGTGCTAGCGGGCCACAATGAGCAGTTCTTC.

This clonotype was detected a few times. The chain joins TRBV7-8 to TRBJ2-7, with D maybe TRBD1 (6 bases). The CDR3 contains 14 residues. Germline V gene data show CDR1 as SGHVS and CDR2 as FQNEAQ. Trimming took 5 bases from V and 6 from J, leaving 17 bases between them. CDR3 amino acids: CASSLQGWGREQYF. The CDR3, as DNA: TGTGCCAGCAGCCTCCAGGGGTGGGGTCGCGAGCAGTACTTC.

Of note for this clonotype: A much larger clone differs by one base, so this may be a read error. The V gene is TRBV12-3 or TRBV12-4, the J gene TRBJ1-6; no clear D. Trimming cost V 9 bases and J 11 bases, with 14 bases left between them. This CDR3 is built from 12 residues. CDR3 amino acids: CASSGFWPPLHF. CDR3 nucleotides: TGTGCCAGTTCGGGATTTTGGCCACCCCTCCACTTT.

The sample holds a few counts of this clonotype. The chain recombines TRBV3-1 with TRBJ2-1; D gene unclear. Germline V gene lookup returns CDR1 LGHDT and CDR2 YNNKEL (reference sequence). This CDR3 has 14 residues. Trimming left V 2 bases short and J 5 bases short, with 10 bases between. Here the CDR3 reads CASSQRTLNNEQFF. The CDR3 DNA follows: TGTGCCAGCAGCCAACGGACCCTAAACAATGAGCAGTTCTTC.

This clonotype was counted many times. The V gene is TRBV28, the J gene TRBJ2-5; 7 nucleotides match TRBD1. CDR3 length: 14 amino acids. Germline CDR1 is MDHEN and CDR2 is SYDVKM. With V trimmed by 7 bases and J by 4 bases, 9 bases remained unmatched. CDR3 loop: CASIETGALETQYF. The CDR3 DNA reads TGTGCCAGCATCGAAACAGGGGCTCTAGAGACCCAGTACTTC.

This clonotype was seen repeatedly, ten times or more. The chain employs TRBV28 and TRBJ2-7; 9 nucleotides align to TRBD2. The V gene end was trimmed by 7 bases and the J gene end by 2 bases; junction bases not matched to a gene: 15. Germline V lookup: CDR1 MDHEN, CDR2 SYDVKM. The CDR3 contains 17 residues. CDR3 protein: CASTHWASGTRAYEQYF. The CDR3 bases are TGTGCCAGCACCCATTGGGCTAGCGGGACCAGAGCCTACGAGCAGTACTTC.

This clonotype appeared many times. The V gene is TRBV6-5, the J gene TRBJ1-3; unclear D gene. CDR1 and CDR2 (germline): MNHEY, SVGAGI. This CDR3 is built from 16 residues. With 2 bases removed from V and 4 bases from J, the gap between germline ends came to 15 bases. CDR3 sequence (DNA): TGTGCCAGCAGTTACGAGGGCCTCGGAGTCGGAAACACCATATATTTT. It specifies CASSYEGLGVGNTIYF.

The sample holds many counts of this clonotype. This rearrangement joins TRBV11-2 to TRBJ1-1; D call uncertain. CDR1 SGHAT and CDR2 FQNNGV come from the germline V gene. The V and J ends lost 5 bases and 4 bases respectively, with 11 bases between them. The CDR3 extends over 13 amino acids. For the CDR3, the DNA is TGTGCCAGCAGCCCGGCGGAGTCCACTGAAGCTTTCTTT. Its translation: CASSPAESTEAFF.

This clonotype was seen only a few times. CDR3 protein: CASSITGGSEAFF. The CDR3 bases are TGTGCCAGCAGCATAACAGGGGGCTCTGAAGCTTTCTTT. The V call is TRBV3-1, the J call TRBJ1-1; 9 bases match TRBD1. Germline lookup yields CDR1 LGHDT and CDR2 YNNKEL (reference sequence). The CDR3 runs 13 residues. V dropped 5 bases and J dropped 6; count of bases not matched to a gene: 4.

The chain has TRBV6-1 and TRBJ2-6; 8 bases align to TRBD2. Germline values: CDR1 MNHNS, CDR2 SASEGT. The V gene end was trimmed by 4 bases and the J gene end by 0 bases; junction bases not matched to a gene: 5. CDR3 length: 17 amino acids. CDR3 residues: CASSGVAGFSGANVLTF. For the CDR3, the DNA is TGTGCCAGCAGTGGAGTAGCGGGGTTCTCTGGGGCCAACGTCCTGACTTTC.

This clonotype has just a few counts. This rearrangement joins TRBV18 to TRBJ2-7, with D tentatively TRBD1 or TRBD2 (5 bases each). CDR1 is KGHSH and CDR2 is LQKENI in the germline V gene. The CDR3 has 14 residues. V lost 4 bases to trimming and J lost 3 bases, with 13 bases between them. The CDR3 loop reads CASSLRDGIYEQYF. The CDR3 DNA is TGTGCCAGCTCACTCCGGGACGGGATCTACGAGCAGTACTTC.